A selection of T cell receptor beta chains follows, all from one sample in a study of blood T cell repertoires in COVID-19. Assay: immunoSEQ multiplex PCR; the TCRdb copy retains only in-frame clones and omits some. The sample lists hundreds of thousands of clones; about 82% were seen once. Material: peripheral blood. These receptors originate from a woman at least 80 years old with COVID-19, enrolled during active disease. Each CDR3 is given without its conserved first and last residue.

>TRBJ2-3|TRBV18|13
ASLTVGGGTDTQY
>TRBJ2-5|TRBV19|14
ASSGRGGAGAETQY
>TRBJ2-6|TRBV25-1|14
ASSGHGSSGANVLT
>TRBJ2-5|TRBV11-1|12
ASSRGGSQETQY
>TRBJ1-2|TRBV18|12
ASSPQGQGVGYT
>TRBJ1-4|TRBV20-1|12
SASKTVTNEKLF
>TRBJ1-3|TRBV5-1|13
ASSLQGTHGNTIY
>TRBJ1-3|TRBV9|13
ASSVGQMTGNTIY
>TRBJ1-1|TRBV7-9|11
ASSFNRETEAF
>TRBJ1-2|TRBV5-4|13
ASSPGDMGLSGYT
>TRBJ2-2|TRBV19|12
ASSTAGGLGELF
>TRBJ1-2|TRBV25-1|12
ASSDPRKADGYT
>TRBJ2-3|TRBV11-2|12
ASSLTHRSGTQY
>TRBJ1-2|TRBV7-9|8
ASSEDGYT
>TRBJ1-2|TRBV28|11
ASRRQGLWGYT
>TRBJ1-4|TRBV2|9
ASSTGTLLF
>TRBJ1-1|TRBV4-2|13
ASSQELSFGQEAF
>TRBJ1-1|TRBV20-1|9
SARSSVEAF
>TRBJ2-3|TRBV7-2|17
ASSLTGTSGGAGTDTQY
>TRBJ2-5|TRBV7-8|15
ASSRGGLAGGGETQY
>TRBJ1-2|TRBV7-9|11
ASSKAGTNSYT
>TRBJ1-2|TRBV19|11
ASSSGRGYGYT
>TRBJ1-6|TRBV14|12
ASSQETGSSPLH
>TRBJ2-5|TRBV3-1/TRBV3-2|14
ASSQDRNRGGETQY
>TRBJ2-1|TRBV5-4|14
ASSLPLGGGKDEQF
>TRBJ2-2|TRBV6-5|13
ASSDSGGVSGELF
>TRBJ1-1|TRBV13|13
ASSLDPGGWTEAF
>TRBJ2-1|TRBV24-1|12
ATSDPIQGAVQF
>TRBJ1-5|TRBV6-5|13
ASSYSSGGNQPQH
>TRBJ2-4|TRBV21-1|13
ASSTRALAKNIQY
>TRBJ1-1|TRBV18|13
ASSPYDRVDTEAF
>TRBJ1-6|TRBV19|14
ASSTGNRGINSPLH
>TRBJ1-3|TRBV18|10
ASSPQENTIY
>TRBJ2-7|TRBV12-3/TRBV12-4|11
ASSWTGGSEQY
>TRBJ2-5|TRBV7-9|15
ASSGGTSGGAGETQY
>TRBJ1-1|TRBV5-1|12
ASSLSGEYTEAF
>TRBJ2-2|TRBV5-1|13
ASSLSGGNTGELF
>TRBJ1-3|TRBV5-6|12
ASSYYNSGNTIY
>TRBJ1-2|TRBV24-1|11
ATSAGASLGYT
>TRBJ1-6|TRBV24-1|12
ATSDAQVNSPLH
>TRBJ1-1|TRBV7-9|13
ASSLVSGSNTEAF